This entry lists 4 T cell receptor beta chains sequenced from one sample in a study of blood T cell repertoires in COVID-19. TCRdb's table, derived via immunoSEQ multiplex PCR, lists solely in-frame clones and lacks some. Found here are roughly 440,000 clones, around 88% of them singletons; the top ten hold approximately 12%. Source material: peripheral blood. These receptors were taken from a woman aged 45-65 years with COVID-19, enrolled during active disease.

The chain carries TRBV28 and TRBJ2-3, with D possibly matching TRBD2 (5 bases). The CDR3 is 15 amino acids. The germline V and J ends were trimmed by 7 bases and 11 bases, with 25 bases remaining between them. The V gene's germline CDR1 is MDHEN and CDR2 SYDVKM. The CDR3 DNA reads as TGTGCCAGCACCCCTCGCTGGACTGCCCAAGGGTGGCAGTATTTT. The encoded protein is CASTPRWTAQGWQYF.

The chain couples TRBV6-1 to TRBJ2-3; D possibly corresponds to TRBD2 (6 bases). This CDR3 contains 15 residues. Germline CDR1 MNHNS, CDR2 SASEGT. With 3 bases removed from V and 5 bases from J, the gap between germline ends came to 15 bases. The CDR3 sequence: CASSDGGRGIDTQYF. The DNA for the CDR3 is TGTGCCAGCAGTGACGGGGGACGGGGCATAGATACGCAGTATTTT.

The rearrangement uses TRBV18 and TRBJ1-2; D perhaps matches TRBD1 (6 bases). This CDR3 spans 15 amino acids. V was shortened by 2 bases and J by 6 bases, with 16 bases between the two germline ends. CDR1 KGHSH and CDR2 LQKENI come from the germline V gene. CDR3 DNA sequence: TGTGCCAGCTCACCAACAACAGGGAGCATGAATGGCTACACCTTC. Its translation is CASSPTTGSMNGYTF.

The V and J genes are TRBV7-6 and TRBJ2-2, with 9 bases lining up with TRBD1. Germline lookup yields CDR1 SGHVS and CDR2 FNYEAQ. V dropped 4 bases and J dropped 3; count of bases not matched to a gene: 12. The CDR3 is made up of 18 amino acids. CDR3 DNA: TGTGCCAGCAGCTCGACCCAGGACAGGGGAGAGTACACCGGGGAGCTGTTTTTT. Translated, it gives CASSSTQDRGEYTGELFF.